These 24 T cell receptor beta chains were all obtained from the same sample, sequenced in a study of blood T cell repertoires in COVID-19. Measured with immunoSEQ multiplex PCR; TCRdb has only the in-frame clones, and not every one. Of some 120,000 clones detected, 90% appear once; the ten largest clones hold under 2%. Sequenced: peripheral blood. The receptors originated from a human donor with active COVID-19. The donor label of this sample is uncertain.

The rearrangement joins TRBV4-2 to TRBJ2-3; the D gene is possibly TRBD2 (7 bases). In germline, CDR1 is LGHNA, CDR2 YNFKEQ. The CDR3 loop spans 18 amino acids. Trimming cost V 0 bases and J 4 bases, with 20 bases left between them. CDR3 residues: CASSQDSPGGLRPDTQYF. The CDR3, as DNA: TGTGCCAGCAGCCAAGATTCGCCCGGGGGGCTTAGGCCAGATACGCAGTATTTT.

This rearrangement joins TRBV7-2 to TRBJ1-4; D gene unclear. Per germline, CDR1 SGHTA and CDR2 FQGNSA. CDR3 size: 17 residues. Deletions cut 1 base from V and 0 bases from J, with 12 bases between. CDR3 in amino acids: CASSLVDSLATNEKLFF. In nucleotides, the CDR3 is TGTGCCAGCAGCTTAGTGGACTCCCTTGCAACTAATGAAAAACTGTTTTTT.

CDR3 nucleotide sequence: TGTGCCAGCAGTAGTAGACTAGTTCCCCCTTACGAGCAGTACTTC. Translation gives CASSSRLVPPYEQYF. The J gene is TRBJ2-7, the V gene TRBV5-6, with TRBD2 as a possible D gene (6 bases). V was shortened by 5 bases and J by 4 bases, with 19 bases between the two germline ends. Germline V gives CDR1 SGHDT, CDR2 YYEEEE. CDR3 size: 15 residues.

V usage is TRBV15 and J usage is TRBJ1-2; 10 bases agree with TRBD1. J lost 8 bases, V lost 0 bases, and 3 bases had no gene match. The germline V gene has CDR1 LNHNV and CDR2 YYDKDF (reference sequence). The CDR3 sequence is 14 residues long. DNA of the CDR3: TGTGCCACCAGCAGAGACCCGGACAGGGGGGGCTACACCTTC. It is translated as CATSRDPDRGGYTF.

The chain joins TRBV2 to TRBJ2-7, with 8 nucleotides matching TRBD1. J gave up 6 bases and V 8 bases, and 15 bases lay outside the gene matches. Germline CDR1 SNHLY, CDR2 FYNNEI. The CDR3 loop spans 15 amino acids. This CDR3 is CASRARTGSSGEQYF. The CDR3 DNA reads as TGTGCCAGCCGCGCCAGGACAGGGTCGTCGGGCGAGCAGTACTTC.

The genes are TRBV5-1 and TRBJ2-7; 8 nucleotides line up with TRBD1. CDR3 length: 14 residues. CDR1 and CDR2 (germline): SGHRS, YFSETQ. The V and J ends lost 4 bases and 4 bases, in that order; junction bases with no gene match: 7. CDR3: CASSLDRGRYEQYF. The CDR3 coding sequence is TGCGCCAGCAGCCTTGACAGGGGTCGGTACGAGCAGTACTTC.

The chain has TRBV5-5 and TRBJ1-1; 7 nucleotides match TRBD1. The ends lost 5 bases at V and 11 bases at J; junction bases unmatched: 21. Germline CDR1 reads SGHKS; CDR2 reads YYEKEE (reference sequence). The CDR3 has 16 residues. CDR3 region: CASRKGTVDRSVGAFF. As DNA, the CDR3 is TGTGCCAGCAGGAAAGGGACAGTTGACAGGTCTGTGGGGGCTTTCTTT.

The chain recombines TRBV3-1 (or the pseudogene TRBV3-2) with TRBJ2-3; 9 bases match TRBD1. Germline V gene sequence: CDR1 LGHDT, CDR2 YNNKEL (reference sequence). V trimming: 2 bases; J trimming: 4 bases; junction bases outside the gene matches: 7. This CDR3 region has 16 residues. CDR3 residues: CASSQSGQGISDTQYF. CDR3 DNA: TGTGCCAGCAGCCAATCTGGACAGGGGATATCAGATACGCAGTATTTT.

The chain links TRBV5-5 to TRBJ2-5; D is possibly TRBD2 (5 bases). V was trimmed by 1 base and J by 0 bases, leaving 10 bases between them. Germline CDR1 SGHKS, CDR2 YYEKEE (reference sequence). The CDR3 has 15 residues. The CDR3 nucleotides are TGTGCCAGCAGCTTGTTCCCGGGGAACCAAGAGACCCAGTACTTC. It yields the protein CASSLFPGNQETQYF.

V gene TRBV30 combines with J gene TRBJ2-5, with D tentatively TRBD2 (7 bases). The CDR3 has 15 residues. Looked up from germline, CDR1 is GTSNPN and CDR2 is SVGIG (reference sequence). V lost 2 bases and J 3 bases, leaving 16 bases between the germline ends. CDR3 residues: CAWSKRGGIKETQYF. The DNA for the CDR3 is TGTGCCTGGAGTAAAAGGGGGGGAATAAAAGAGACCCAGTACTTC. The complete variable domain, with remaining parts taken from reference TRBV30 and TRBJ2-5, reads SQTIHQWPATLVQPVGSPLSLECTVEGTSNPNLYWYRQAAGRGLQLLFYSVGIGQISSEVPQNLSASRPQDRQFILSSKKLLLSDSGFYLCAWSKRGGIKETQYFGPGTRLLVL.

The chain is built from TRBV30 and TRBJ1-2, with D perhaps matching TRBD1 (6 bases). The CDR3 runs 14 residues. V was trimmed by 0 bases and J by 4 bases, leaving 12 bases between them. Germline V lookup: CDR1 GTSNPN, CDR2 SVGIG (reference sequence). Here the CDR3 reads CAWSVGLGGYGYTF. The CDR3 region has the DNA TGTGCCTGGAGTGTCGGGTTAGGGGGCTATGGCTACACCTTC. The whole variable domain, remainder taken from reference TRBV30 and TRBJ1-2, is SQTIHQWPATLVQPVGSPLSLECTVEGTSNPNLYWYRQAAGRGLQLLFYSVGIGQISSEVPQNLSASRPQDRQFILSSKKLLLSDSGFYLCAWSVGLGGYGYTFGSGTRLTVV.

V gene TRBV19 combines with J gene TRBJ2-3; 7 bases map to TRBD2. The CDR3 has 15 residues. The trim removed 5 bases at V and 6 bases at J, leaving 11 bases unmatched. Germline V gene sequence: CDR1 LNHDA, CDR2 SQIVND (reference sequence). DNA of the CDR3: TGTGCCAGTAGTTTACTAAGCGGGGCGGGCGATACGCAGTATTTT. This codes for CASSLLSGAGDTQYF.

V usage is TRBV18 and J usage is TRBJ1-1, with D perhaps TRBD1 (6 bases). CDR3 length: 15 amino acids. Trimming left V 2 bases short and J 0 bases short, with 10 bases between. Germline V gene sequence: CDR1 KGHSH, CDR2 LQKENI. Here the CDR3 DNA reads TGTGCCAGCTCACCATCATGGGGGCTGAACACTGAAGCTTTCTTT. This codes for CASSPSWGLNTEAFF.

The chain employs TRBV5-6 and TRBJ2-1; D may be TRBD2 (5 bases). This CDR3 is built from 12 residues. Germline V gene sequence: CDR1 SGHDT, CDR2 YYEEEE. V was trimmed by 3 bases and J by 9 bases, leaving 10 bases between them. The CDR3 is CASSWNGGEQFF. The CDR3 DNA is TGTGCCAGCAGCTGGAACGGAGGTGAGCAGTTCTTC. Full variable domain (remainder filled in from reference TRBV5-6 and TRBJ2-1): DAGVTQSPTHLIKTRGQQVTLRCSPKSGHDTVSWYQQALGQGPQFIFQYYEEEERQRGNFPDRFSGHQFPNYSSELNVNALLLGDSALYLCASSWNGGEQFFGPGTRLTVL.

The rearrangement joins TRBV5-1 to TRBJ2-7; possible D gene TRBD1, 5 bases. The CDR3 runs to 14 residues. CDR1 is SGHRS, CDR2 YFSETQ, per germline. The V gene lost 2 bases and the J gene lost 6 bases, with 15 bases spanning the gap. Here the CDR3 reads CASSLQTGEVEQYF. CDR3 coding DNA: TGCGCCAGCAGCTTACAAACAGGTGAGGTCGAGCAGTACTTC.

The genes are TRBV30 and TRBJ2-7; no clear D. CDR3 length equals 14 residues. Trimming took 1 base from V and 0 from J, leaving 10 bases between them. Germline CDR1 GTSNPN, CDR2 SVGIG (reference sequence). This chain's CDR3 is CAWSDLVHSYEQYF. The CDR3, as DNA: TGTGCCTGGAGTGACCTCGTACACTCCTACGAGCAGTACTTC.

The rearrangement uses TRBV4-3 and TRBJ1-2; D might be TRBD1 (6 bases). This CDR3 has 15 residues. V was shortened by 2 bases and J by 8 bases, with 18 bases between the two germline ends. The V gene's germline CDR1 is LGHNA and CDR2 YSLEER. The CDR3 nucleotides read TGCGCCAGCAGCCAACAAGGGTCGTGGGGGCGAGGCTACACCTTC. This sequence encodes CASSQQGSWGRGYTF.

The CDR3 nucleotides read TGTGCCAGCAGCCAAAGAGGGCGATTCTACGAGCAGTACTTC. Protein sequence: CASSQRGRFYEQYF. The chain uses TRBV3-1 (or the pseudogene TRBV3-2) and TRBJ2-7; weak D call: TRBD2 (5 bases). The CDR3 runs 14 residues. The V and J ends lost 2 bases and 3 bases respectively, with 11 bases between them. Germline CDR1 and CDR2: LGHDT and YNNKEL (reference sequence).

This clone has only a few counts. The chain couples TRBV19 to TRBJ2-3; 8 bases line up with TRBD2. This CDR3 contains 13 residues. The V segment lost 8 bases and the J segment 2 bases; nucleotides outside the gene matches: 3. Germline loops: CDR1 LNHDA, CDR2 SQIVND (reference sequence). The CDR3 DNA reads as TGTGCCAGTGGACTAGCTATCACAGATACGCAGTATTTT. Amino acids: CASGLAITDTQYF.

V is TRBV4-3 and J is TRBJ1-2, with 11 bases identical to TRBD1. In germline, CDR1 is LGHNA, CDR2 YSLEER. V lost 0 bases, J lost 3 bases, and 9 bases stayed unmatched. This CDR3 region has 18 residues. This chain's CDR3 is CASSQDSGRDRGYYGYTF. The CDR3 nucleotides are TGCGCCAGCAGCCAAGATTCCGGCCGGGACAGGGGGTACTATGGCTACACCTTC.

This sequence joins TRBV7-2 and TRBJ1-5; 7 bases are shared with TRBD1. V shed 5 bases and J 2 bases; nucleotides not matched to a gene: 6. This CDR3 has 15 amino acids. Looked up from germline, CDR1 is SGHTA and CDR2 is FQGNSA. CDR3 in DNA: TGTGCCAGCAGCCCCGTCACAGGGGGCAATCAGCCCCAGCATTTT. Translating gives CASSPVTGGNQPQHF.

The rearrangement links TRBV6-5 to TRBJ1-2; D remains ambiguous. Deletions cut 7 bases from V and 4 bases from J, with 16 bases between. Germline CDR1 reads MNHEY; CDR2 reads SVGAGI. This CDR3 spans 14 amino acids. CDR3 loop: CASTVRGNSYGYTF. The DNA for the CDR3 is TGTGCCAGCACCGTCAGAGGGAACTCCTATGGCTACACCTTC.

The chain links TRBV5-6 to TRBJ2-7; 7 bases are a match to TRBD1. This CDR3 spans 13 amino acids. V lost 6 bases and J lost 3; bases outside the gene matches: 6. Germline CDR1 and CDR2: SGHDT and YYEEEE. The CDR3 bases are TGTGCCAGCATACGGACAGGTTACTACGAGCAGTACTTC. Protein sequence: CASIRTGYYEQYF.

The V call is TRBV9, the J call TRBJ2-4; D may be TRBD1 (5 bases). The CDR3 totals 13 residues. Trimming stripped 4 bases from V and 5 bases from J, with 10 bases between. The V gene's germline CDR1 is SGDLS and CDR2 YYNGEE. The CDR3 bases are TGTGCCAGCAGCACTCAGACAGAAAACATTCAGTACTTC. Translated: CASSTQTENIQYF.